A single sample is the source of the 31 T cell receptor beta chains below, sequenced in a study of cytomegalovirus exposure and HLA in healthy donors. The PCR made use of 60 Vbeta and 13 Jbeta primers. The assay was immunoSEQ multiplex PCR, and TCRdb's table has in-frame clones only and misses some. The table lists 150,000 to 200,000 clones, about 59% of them singletons. Sequencing was done on a sample of PBMCs. These receptors all stem from a man aged 35 to 55 in good health and CMV-seronegative.

This clone was counted a few times. The chain carries TRBV5-8 and TRBJ1-3, with D possibly TRBD1 on 5 matching bases. This CDR3 has 14 amino acids. Trimming took 1 base from V and 2 from J, leaving 7 bases between them. CDR1 is SGHTS, CDR2 YDEGEE, per germline. Here the CDR3 reads CASSLYRTGNTIYF. The CDR3 DNA follows: TGTGCCAGCAGCTTGTACAGGACTGGAAACACCATATATTTT.

This rearrangement joins TRBV2 to TRBJ2-4; TRBD1 is a possible D gene (6 bases). CDR1 is SNHLY and CDR2 is FYNNEI in the germline V gene. CDR3 length equals 13 residues. V lost 2 bases, J lost 5 bases, and 7 bases lay in between. CDR3 protein: CASSEQGQNIQYF. Here the CDR3 DNA reads TGTGCCAGCAGTGAACAGGGGCAAAACATTCAGTACTTC.

In this sample, this clone turned up a few times. This chain connects TRBV5-1 to TRBJ2-2, with a possible D match to TRBD1 (5 bases). This CDR3 spans 15 amino acids. The germline V gene encodes CDR1 SGHRS and CDR2 YFSETQ. The V gene lost 0 bases and the J gene lost 3 bases, with 9 bases spanning the gap. The DNA for the CDR3 is TGCGCCAGCAGCTTGGAAGGGGCATACACCGGGGAGCTGTTTTTT. This gives the protein CASSLEGAYTGELFF.

The chain is built from TRBV5-8 and TRBJ2-7; tentatively, D is TRBD2 (5 bases). With 0 bases removed from V and 0 bases from J, the gap between germline ends came to 7 bases. From germline, CDR1 is SGHTS and CDR2 YDEGEE. The CDR3 has 14 residues. In DNA, the CDR3 is TGTGCCAGCAGCTTGGTAGGGAGCTCCTACGAGCAGTACTTC. The encoded protein is CASSLVGSSYEQYF.

J is TRBJ2-7 and V is TRBV6-1, with a weak D call TRBD1 (5 bases). Trimming stripped 1 base from V and 0 bases from J, with 10 bases between. Germline CDR1 MNHNS, CDR2 SASEGT. This CDR3 contains 15 residues. The CDR3 DNA sequence: TGTGCCAGCAGTGAAGGGGGCGGAAGCTCCTACGAGCAGTACTTC. This encodes CASSEGGGSSYEQYF.

This clone came up a few times. V gene TRBV5-6 combines with J gene TRBJ1-6, with TRBD1 as a possible D gene (5 bases). CDR1 and CDR2 (germline): SGHDT, YYEEEE. The CDR3 spans 14 residues. Trimming took 1 base from V and 9 from J, leaving 11 bases between them. DNA of the CDR3: TGTGCCAGCAGCTTGTTCAGGGCAAGTTCACCCCTCCACTTT. Its translation: CASSLFRASSPLHF.

The V call is TRBV18, the J call TRBJ1-6, with TRBD1 matching over 9 bases. CDR1 and CDR2 from the germline V gene are KGHSH and LQKENI. CDR3 length equals 15 residues. V lost 3 bases and J lost 11; bases outside the gene matches: 8. The CDR3 bases are TGTGCCAGCTCACCCGAAGGGACAGGGCAGGCACCCCTCCACTTT. Encoded protein: CASSPEGTGQAPLHF.

This clone has just a few counts. The CDR3 spells CASSDGPGLGGEQYF. CDR3 coding DNA: TGTGCCAGCAGTGACGGACCGGGCCTGGGGGGCGAGCAGTACTTC. This chain connects TRBV25-1 to TRBJ2-7, with D maybe TRBD2 (6 bases). CDR3 length: 15 amino acids. V was shortened by 3 bases and J by 6 bases, with 18 bases between the two germline ends. CDR1 is MGHDK, CDR2 SYGVNS, per germline.

J is TRBJ2-5 and V is TRBV5-4; no firm D call. Trimming shortened V by 2 bases and J by 0 bases, and 5 bases separated the two germline ends. This CDR3 is built from 13 residues. CDR1 and CDR2 (germline): SGHNT, YYREEE (reference sequence). The CDR3 loop is CASSLDYQETQYF. DNA of the CDR3: TGTGCCAGCAGCTTAGACTACCAAGAGACCCAGTACTTC.

V usage is TRBV6-1 and J usage is TRBJ2-7; a weak D match, TRBD1 (5 bases). Germline lookup yields CDR1 MNHNS and CDR2 SASEGT. The CDR3 runs to 16 residues. V was clipped by 1 base and J by 2 bases, with 15 bases between them. As DNA, the CDR3 is TGTGCCAGCAGTGAAGATGTGGACACCTCAACCTACGAGCAGTACTTC. Its translation is CASSEDVDTSTYEQYF.

The chain joins TRBV27 to TRBJ2-1; TRBD1 is a possible D gene (6 bases). This CDR3 is 13 amino acids long. V was trimmed by 10 bases and J by 5 bases, leaving 15 bases between them. Germline V gives CDR1 MNHEY, CDR2 SMNVEV (reference sequence). This CDR3 reads CAIEDSTHNEQFF. In nucleotides, the CDR3 is TGTGCCATCGAGGACAGTACCCACAATGAGCAGTTCTTC.

This clone was seen only a few times. This sequence joins TRBV5-1 and TRBJ1-6; 7 bases match TRBD1. This CDR3 has 16 amino acids. The V and J ends lost 0 bases and 1 base, in that order; junction bases with no gene match: 1. Germline CDR1 SGHRS, CDR2 YFSETQ. CDR3 in DNA: TGCGCCAGCAGCTTGGAGGGGGCGTCCTATAATTCACCCCTCCACTTT. It codes for CASSLEGASYNSPLHF.

The chain has TRBV4-1 and TRBJ2-5; 7 bases map to TRBD2. The J call may be incorrect, as the DNA end agrees better with TRBJ2-7. In germline, CDR1 is MGHRA, CDR2 YSYEKL. The CDR3 is 15 residues long. The CDR3 spells CASSPRDYQTYEQYF. DNA of the CDR3: TGCGCCAGCAGCCCCCGGGACTATCAGACCTACGAGCAGTACTTC.

This rearrangement joins TRBV7-3 to TRBJ2-1; 7 bases map to TRBD2. Germline V gene sequence: CDR1 SGHTA, CDR2 FQGTGA. J was trimmed by 3 bases and V by 5 bases; bases with no gene match: 7. The CDR3 is 15 residues long. Here the CDR3 DNA reads TGTGCCAGCAGCATTATAGCGGGCAACTACAATGAGCAGTTCTTC. Translation gives CASSIIAGNYNEQFF.

This clone occurred a few times. This rearrangement joins TRBV19 to TRBJ1-3; no clear D gene. The CDR3 sequence is 18 residues long. From germline, CDR1 is LNHDA and CDR2 SQIVND (reference sequence). V was trimmed by 5 bases and J by 0 bases, leaving 20 bases between them. The CDR3 DNA reads TGTGCCAGTAGTCACCCGCCCGCTGGAGTGAGCTCTGGAAACACCATATATTTT. Translated: CASSHPPAGVSSGNTIYF.

CDR3 DNA: TGTGCCAGTAGTAACCGCGTATGGAGGGGGCTCCTAGGGAACACTGAAGCTTTCTTT. Residues: CASSNRVWRGLLGNTEAFF. The V gene is TRBV19, the J gene TRBJ1-1, with TRBD1 matching over 7 bases. The CDR3 loop spans 19 amino acids. Germline CDR1 is LNHDA and CDR2 is SQIVND (reference sequence). Germline trimming cut 4 bases from V and 1 base from J; bases unmatched to any gene: 18. Together with reference TRBV19 and TRBJ1-1, the CDR3 gives the full variable domain: DGGITQSPKYLFRKEGQNVTLSCEQNLNHDAMYWYRQDPGQGLRLIYYSQIVNDFQKGDIAEGYSVSREKKESFPLTVTSAQKNPTAFYLCASSNRVWRGLLGNTEAFFGQGTRLTVV.

This clone came up a few times. The chain has TRBV7-7 and TRBJ1-5; tentatively, D is TRBD1 (5 bases). Germline V gives CDR1 SSHAT, CDR2 FNYEAQ (reference sequence). V was pared by 6 bases and J by 7 bases, with 16 bases between. The length of the CDR3 is 14 residues. The CDR3, as DNA: TGTGCCAGCAGTCGAACAGGAGCTCCCCAGCCCCAGCATTTT. Amino acids: CASSRTGAPQPQHF.

This clone turned up a few times. The J gene is TRBJ1-2, the V gene TRBV28, with D hard to call. This CDR3 is built from 19 residues. Germline V lookup: CDR1 MDHEN, CDR2 SYDVKM. V dropped 7 bases and J dropped 0 bases, with 27 bases sitting between them. Written as DNA, the CDR3 is TGTGCCAGCAAACTCCGGGAGGACGGAAGTCCATTCCCTAACTATGGCTACACCTTC. Translating it yields CASKLREDGSPFPNYGYTF.

The chain has TRBV6-1 and TRBJ1-4; the D is unclear. This CDR3 has 15 residues. The V end was cut by 2 bases, the J end by 8 bases, with 15 bases between. Germline values: CDR1 MNHNS, CDR2 SASEGT. CDR3 in DNA: TGTGCCAGCAGTGAAAAAGGGAGGAAAACCGAAAAACTGTTTTTT. This gives the protein CASSEKGRKTEKLFF.

This chain's CDR3 is CASRVGQGSSPLHF. The CDR3 DNA is TGTGCCAGCAGGGTAGGACAGGGAAGTTCACCCCTCCACTTT. The rearrangement uses TRBV6-5 and TRBJ1-6; 8 bases are a match to TRBD1. Germline values: CDR1 MNHEY, CDR2 SVGAGI. V shed 6 bases and J 9 bases; nucleotides not matched to a gene: 7. The CDR3 runs to 14 residues.

This chain links TRBV25-1 with TRBJ1-6; TRBD1 might be the D (5 bases). This CDR3 has 14 amino acids. Germline V CDR1 and CDR2: MGHDK, SYGVNS. V shed 6 bases and J shed 8 bases, with 14 bases lying between them. CDR3: CASRAGGDYSPLHF. CDR3 bases: TGTGCCAGCAGAGCCGGGGGAGATTATTCACCCCTCCACTTT.

The chain combines TRBV28 with TRBJ1-5; 7 bases line up with TRBD1. Germline CDR1 MDHEN, CDR2 SYDVKM. With V trimmed by 4 bases and J by 2 bases, 8 bases remained unmatched. The CDR3 is 16 amino acids. In DNA form, the CDR3 reads TGTGCCAGCAGTTCTGGGAGACAGGGACGCAATCAGCCCCAGCATTTT. Residues: CASSSGRQGRNQPQHF. Full variable domain (rest looked up from reference TRBV28 and TRBJ1-5): DVKVTQSSRYLVKRTGEKVFLECVQDMDHENMFWYRQDPGLGLRLIYFSYDVKMKEKGDIPEGYSVSREKKERFSLILESASTNQTSMYLCASSSGRQGRNQPQHFGDGTRLSIL.

This clone has only a few counts. V and J are TRBV2 and TRBJ2-1, with D possibly matching TRBD2 (6 bases). Trimming stripped 7 bases from V and 2 bases from J, with 6 bases between. CDR1 and CDR2 (germline): SNHLY, FYNNEI. The CDR3 contains 12 residues. CDR3 sequence reads: CASTGAYNEQFF. DNA for the CDR3: TGTGCCAGCACGGGGGCCTACAATGAGCAGTTCTTC.

This chain joins TRBV6-5 and TRBJ1-1; D is perhaps TRBD1 (6 bases). Germline CDR1 MNHEY, CDR2 SVGAGI. The CDR3 totals 14 residues. V was clipped by 2 bases and J by 5 bases, with 12 bases between them. CDR3 coding DNA: TGTGCCAGCAGTTACGCACAGGGTGATACTGAAGCTTTCTTT. It encodes CASSYAQGDTEAFF.

This chain links TRBV2 with TRBJ2-3; 10 nucleotides agree with TRBD2. Germline trimming cut 1 base from V and 6 bases from J; bases unmatched to any gene: 1. The V gene's germline CDR1 is SNHLY and CDR2 FYNNEI. The CDR3 is made up of 14 amino acids. In nucleotides, the CDR3 is TGTGCCAGCAGTGAAGTAGCGGGGGGTGATACGCAGTATTTT. The encoded protein is CASSEVAGGDTQYF.

The rearrangement links TRBV7-2 to TRBJ1-5; D not certain. The CDR3 consists of 14 residues. The V end lost 2 bases, the J end lost 7 bases, and 12 bases lay between the germline ends. Per the germline V gene, CDR1 is SGHTA and CDR2 is FQGNSA. Here the CDR3 reads CASSLRGSGQPQHF. CDR3 DNA sequence: TGTGCCAGCAGCTTACGGGGATCGGGGCAGCCCCAGCATTTT.

This clone was picked up a small number of times. CDR3 nucleotide sequence: TGTGCCAGCCACCTCAGGGGGTATAGCAATCAGCCCCAGCATTTT. Amino acid sequence: CASHLRGYSNQPQHF. The chain is built from TRBV21-1 and TRBJ1-5; the table names TRBD1, a call not compared with the DNA. TRBV21-1 is shown as a pseudogene. This CDR3 is 15 amino acids long.

The genes are TRBV2 and TRBJ2-5, with 10 bases lining up with TRBD2. This CDR3 is 13 amino acids long. With V trimmed by 5 bases and J by 5 bases, 2 bases remained unmatched. Germline CDR1 reads SNHLY; CDR2 reads FYNNEI. The CDR3 spells CASSPGLAETQYF. For the CDR3, the DNA is TGTGCCAGCAGTCCGGGACTAGCGGAGACCCAGTACTTC. Drawing the rest from reference TRBV2 and TRBJ2-5, the complete variable domain is EPEVTQTPSHQVTQMGQEVILRCVPISNHLYFYWYRQILGQKVEFLVSFYNNEISEKSEIFDDQFSVERPDGSNFTLKIRSTKLEDSAMYFCASSPGLAETQYFGPGTRLLVL.

The rearrangement uses TRBV30 and TRBJ2-1; possible D gene TRBD1, 6 bases. This CDR3 spans 15 amino acids. V lost 0 bases and J 2 bases, leaving 11 bases between the germline ends. From germline, CDR1 is GTSNPN and CDR2 SVGIG (reference sequence). The CDR3 DNA sequence: TGTGCCTGGAGTGTAGGTGGGGGCCCCTACAATGAGCAGTTCTTC. It encodes CAWSVGGGPYNEQFF.

V is TRBV12-5 and J is TRBJ2-7; D is unresolved. V lost 2 bases and J 0 bases, leaving 5 bases between the germline ends. There are 13 residues in the CDR3. In germline, CDR1 is LGHNT, CDR2 FRNRAP. The CDR3 DNA reads TGTGCTAGTGGTTTGTCAGGCTCCTACGAGCAGTACTTC. Translating gives CASGLSGSYEQYF. The full variable domain, completed using reference TRBV12-5 and TRBJ2-7, is DARVTQTPRHKVTEMGQEVTMRCQPILGHNTVFWYRQTMMQGLELLAYFRNRAPLDDSGMPKDRFSAEMPDATLATLKIQPSEPRDSAVYFCASGLSGSYEQYFGPGTRLTVT.

The V call is TRBV7-9, the J call TRBJ2-1; 11 bases agree with TRBD2. Germline V CDR1 and CDR2: SEHNR, FQNEAQ (reference sequence). The CDR3 contains 14 residues. J gave up 8 bases and V 5 bases, and 5 bases lay outside the gene matches. The CDR3 region is CASSPGLAADEQFF. Written as DNA, the CDR3 is TGTGCCAGCAGCCCGGGACTAGCGGCTGATGAGCAGTTCTTC.